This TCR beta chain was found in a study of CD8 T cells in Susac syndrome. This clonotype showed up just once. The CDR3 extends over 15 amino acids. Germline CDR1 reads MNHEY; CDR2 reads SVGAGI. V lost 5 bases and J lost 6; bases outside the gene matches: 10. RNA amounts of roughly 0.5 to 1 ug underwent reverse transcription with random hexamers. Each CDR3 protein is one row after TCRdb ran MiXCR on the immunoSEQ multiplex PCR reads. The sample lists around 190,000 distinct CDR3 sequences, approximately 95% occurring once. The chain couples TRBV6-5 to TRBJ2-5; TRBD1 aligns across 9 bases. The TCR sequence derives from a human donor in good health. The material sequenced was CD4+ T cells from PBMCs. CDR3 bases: TGTGCCAGCAGTCTGGGACAGGGAAGGGTCCAGACCCAGTACTTC. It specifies CASSLGQGRVQTQYF.